This is a list of T cell receptor beta chains from one sample in a study of technical replicates of blood from four donors. Libraries were prepared by immunoSEQ multiplex PCR; TCRdb keeps only in-frame clonotypes and omits some of them. Of roughly 13,000 clones listed, 80% to 85% are singletons. The specimen was PBMCs. The receptors were gathered from a human donor in good health. Each CDR3 is given with its conserved first and last residue. The order of the fields is V gene, D gene, clone size, J gene, CDR3 DNA, CDR3 protein. The D gene is left open where the match is weak. Not all rows give a size; the values are once, few, many and, for expanded clones, a class.

V gene: TRBV27
D gene: TRBD1
clone size: .
J gene: TRBJ1-4
CDR3 DNA: TGTGCCAGCAGTCGAAACCGGGGACAGGGAGACGAAAAACTGTTTTTT
CDR3 protein: CASSRNRGQGDEKLFF

V gene: TRBV6-5
D gene: TRBD1
clone size: once
J gene: TRBJ2-3
CDR3 DNA: TGTGCCAGCAGTTATGGGACAGGGACCACAGATACGCAGTATTTT
CDR3 protein: CASSYGTGTTDTQYF

V gene: TRBV7-3
D gene: .
clone size: .
J gene: TRBJ2-2
CDR3 DNA: TGTGCCAGCAGCTTTTCTACCGGGGAGCTGTTTTTT
CDR3 protein: CASSFSTGELFF

V gene: TRBV6-5
D gene: TRBD1
clone size: .
J gene: TRBJ2-7
CDR3 DNA: TGTGCCAGCAGCCTCGGGACAGCTCTCTCCTACGAGCAGTACTTC
CDR3 protein: CASSLGTALSYEQYF

V gene: TRBV28
D gene: .
clone size: .
J gene: TRBJ1-1
CDR3 DNA: TGTGCCAGCAGTCTCTATGGGGCCTCTAACACTGAAGCTTTCTTT
CDR3 protein: CASSLYGASNTEAFF

V gene: TRBV6-1
D gene: .
clone size: .
J gene: TRBJ1-1
CDR3 DNA: TGTGCCAGCATCCTGGGTGGAGGGCTGGCTTTCTTT
CDR3 protein: CASILGGGLAFF

V gene: TRBV7-9
D gene: .
clone size: .
J gene: TRBJ1-2
CDR3 DNA: TGTGCCAGCAATATAGACGGGTATGGCTACACCTTC
CDR3 protein: CASNIDGYGYTF

V gene: TRBV11-3
D gene: TRBD1
clone size: .
J gene: TRBJ2-3
CDR3 DNA: TGTGCCAGCAGCCGAGGGACAGCTAGCACAGATACGCAGTATTTT
CDR3 protein: CASSRGTASTDTQYF

V gene: TRBV27
D gene: TRBD2
clone size: once
J gene: TRBJ2-3
CDR3 DNA: TGTGCCAGCAGTCCCCGACTAGCGGGAGAAGCCACAGATACGCAGTATTTT
CDR3 protein: CASSPRLAGEATDTQYF

V gene: TRBV28
D gene: .
clone size: .
J gene: TRBJ2-3
CDR3 DNA: TGTGCCAGCATGCCTAGGGGGATGGGGTTCGATACGCAGTATTTT
CDR3 protein: CASMPRGMGFDTQYF

V gene: TRBV5-8
D gene: .
clone size: .
J gene: TRBJ1-5
CDR3 DNA: TGTGCCAGCAGCTTGGCGAGGGCCTATAGCAATCAGCCCCAGCATTTT
CDR3 protein: CASSLARAYSNQPQHF

V gene: TRBV7-9
D gene: TRBD1
clone size: .
J gene: TRBJ2-5
CDR3 DNA: TGTGCCAGCAGTTCCCGGACAGGGCTACAAGAGACCCAGTACTTC
CDR3 protein: CASSSRTGLQETQYF

V gene: TRBV6-1
D gene: .
clone size: .
J gene: TRBJ1-2
CDR3 DNA: TGTGCCAGCAGGGGGGGGAACTATGGCTACACCTTC
CDR3 protein: CASRGGNYGYTF

V gene: TRBV7-2
D gene: .
clone size: .
J gene: TRBJ1-1
CDR3 DNA: TGTGCCAGCAGCTTGTGGGGGGGGGACACTGAAGCTTTCTTT
CDR3 protein: CASSLWGGDTEAFF

V gene: TRBV7-9
D gene: TRBD1
clone size: few
J gene: TRBJ2-7
CDR3 DNA: TGTGCCAGCAGCCACCGGGACAGGGTAGACGAGCAGTACTTC
CDR3 protein: CASSHRDRVDEQYF

V gene: TRBV7-9
D gene: .
clone size: few
J gene: TRBJ1-5
CDR3 DNA: TGTGCCAGCAGCCCGGGGGATCAGCCCCAGCATTTT
CDR3 protein: CASSPGDQPQHF

V gene: TRBV28
D gene: .
clone size: .
J gene: TRBJ2-5
CDR3 DNA: TGTGTTTCCGGGGGTGGCCAAGAGACCCAGTACTTC
CDR3 protein: CVSGGGQETQYF

V gene: TRBV18
D gene: .
clone size: .
J gene: TRBJ1-3
CDR3 DNA: TGTGCCAGCTCACCACCCGCGGGAGGGACCGACACCATATATTTT
CDR3 protein: CASSPPAGGTDTIYF

V gene: TRBV18
D gene: TRBD2
clone size: .
J gene: TRBJ2-7
CDR3 DNA: TGTGCCAGCTCACCACCCCCTGCGGGAGACGAGCAGTACTTC
CDR3 protein: CASSPPPAGDEQYF

V gene: TRBV18
D gene: .
clone size: .
J gene: TRBJ2-5
CDR3 DNA: TGTGCCAGCTCGACAGGACTAGAGCAAGAGACCCAGTACTTC
CDR3 protein: CASSTGLEQETQYF

V gene: TRBV2
D gene: TRBD1
clone size: .
J gene: TRBJ2-1
CDR3 DNA: TGTGCCAGCAGCTGGACAGGGGGTAACGACGGTGAGCAGTTCTTC
CDR3 protein: CASSWTGGNDGEQFF

V gene: TRBV7-3
D gene: .
clone size: .
J gene: TRBJ1-2
CDR3 DNA: TGTGCCAGCAGCTTTATCGGAGGCGGCTACACCTTC
CDR3 protein: CASSFIGGGYTF

V gene: TRBV7-9
D gene: .
clone size: .
J gene: TRBJ2-1
CDR3 DNA: TGTGCCAGCCACCCGGTGGCGTTAGACAGGAATGAGCAGTTCTTC
CDR3 protein: CASHPVALDRNEQFF

V gene: TRBV6-4
D gene: TRBD1
clone size: .
J gene: TRBJ2-2
CDR3 DNA: TGTGCCAGCAGTGGACAGGGTCTTAACTCCGGGGAGCTGTTTTTT
CDR3 protein: CASSGQGLNSGELFF

V gene: TRBV2
D gene: .
clone size: .
J gene: TRBJ1-5
CDR3 DNA: TGTGCCAGCAGTGAGGCACCACCTTATAGCAATCAGCCCCAGCATTTT
CDR3 protein: CASSEAPPYSNQPQHF

V gene: TRBV10-2
D gene: TRBD2
clone size: .
J gene: TRBJ2-1
CDR3 DNA: TGCGCCAGCAGTGGAGGACTAGCGGGAGCGCCTGCTACACGTGAGCAGTTCTTC
CDR3 protein: CASSGGLAGAPATREQFF

V gene: TRBV5-4
D gene: .
clone size: .
J gene: TRBJ2-5
CDR3 DNA: TGTGCCAGCAGCTTGGCGTCTAGTGGAGTAGAGACCCAGTACTTC
CDR3 protein: CASSLASSGVETQYF

V gene: TRBV28
D gene: .
clone size: .
J gene: TRBJ2-7
CDR3 DNA: TGTGCCAGCACCCACGCCGCGAGCGGAAGCTCCTACGAGCAGTACTTC
CDR3 protein: CASTHAASGSSYEQYF

V gene: TRBV7-2
D gene: TRBD2
clone size: .
J gene: TRBJ2-1
CDR3 DNA: TGTGCCAGCAGCCGTAGCGGGCCCGGCCAACGGTTCTTC
CDR3 protein: CASSRSGPGQRFF

V gene: TRBV6-1
D gene: .
clone size: once
J gene: TRBJ2-3
CDR3 DNA: TGTGCCAGCAGTGAAGCCACAGGCAGCACAGATACGCAGTATTTT
CDR3 protein: CASSEATGSTDTQYF

V gene: TRBV6-4
D gene: .
clone size: few
J gene: TRBJ2-3
CDR3 DNA: TGTGCCAGCAGTGACTCAATAGAGCCCACAGATACGCAGTATTTT
CDR3 protein: CASSDSIEPTDTQYF

V gene: TRBV7-9
D gene: .
clone size: once
J gene: TRBJ1-5
CDR3 DNA: TGTGCCAGCAGCTTTTCAGGGAATCAGCCCCAGCATTTT
CDR3 protein: CASSFSGNQPQHF

V gene: TRBV4-2
D gene: .
clone size: .
J gene: TRBJ2-2
CDR3 DNA: TGTGCCAGCAGCTCACGCGAGGGAGGCACCGGGGAGCTGTTTTTT
CDR3 protein: CASSSREGGTGELFF

V gene: TRBV18
D gene: .
clone size: .
J gene: TRBJ1-1
CDR3 DNA: TGTGCCAGCTCCCCCACAGTGGGGAACACTGAAGCTTTCTTT
CDR3 protein: CASSPTVGNTEAFF

V gene: TRBV11-2
D gene: .
clone size: .
J gene: TRBJ2-3
CDR3 DNA: TGTGCCAGCAGGACAGAAACTAGCACAGATACGCAGTATTTT
CDR3 protein: CASRTETSTDTQYF

V gene: TRBV7-7
D gene: TRBD2
clone size: .
J gene: TRBJ2-1
CDR3 DNA: TGTGCCAGCAGCCTTAGCGGGGCCTACAATGAGCAGTTCTTC
CDR3 protein: CASSLSGAYNEQFF

V gene: TRBV7-9
D gene: .
clone size: .
J gene: TRBJ2-3
CDR3 DNA: TGTGCCAGCAGCCCCCCCGGACAGCGCCTCTCTGGTACGCAGTATTTT
CDR3 protein: CASSPPGQRLSGTQYF

V gene: TRBV28
D gene: .
clone size: few
J gene: TRBJ1-1
CDR3 DNA: TGTGCCAGCAGTTTATATGGCAGGGGGAACACTGAAGCTTTCTTT
CDR3 protein: CASSLYGRGNTEAFF

V gene: TRBV30
D gene: .
clone size: .
J gene: TRBJ1-2
CDR3 DNA: TGTGCCTGGAGCGCCCAGGGAGGGGGAGGATATGGCTACACCTTC
CDR3 protein: CAWSAQGGGGYGYTF

V gene: TRBV19
D gene: TRBD1
clone size: .
J gene: TRBJ1-2
CDR3 DNA: TGTGCCAGTAGTATCGACAGGGTGGCGTATGGCTACACCTTC
CDR3 protein: CASSIDRVAYGYTF

V gene: TRBV5-1
D gene: TRBD1
clone size: .
J gene: TRBJ2-7
CDR3 DNA: TGCGCCAGCAGCTTAGTAACAGGGGGCTCCTACGAGCAGTACTTC
CDR3 protein: CASSLVTGGSYEQYF

V gene: TRBV7-9
D gene: TRBD2
clone size: .
J gene: TRBJ2-3
CDR3 DNA: TGTGCCAGCAGCTTTACCGGGACTAGTACTAGCACAGATACGCAGTATTTT
CDR3 protein: CASSFTGTSTSTDTQYF

V gene: TRBV19
D gene: .
clone size: medium-sized
J gene: TRBJ1-2
CDR3 DNA: TGTGCCAGTAGTCCCCGATCGGGGGGAGATCACTATGGCTACACCTTC
CDR3 protein: CASSPRSGGDHYGYTF

V gene: TRBV7-9
D gene: .
clone size: .
J gene: TRBJ2-5
CDR3 DNA: TGTGCCAGCAGCTTAGCGTTCCAGGGAGAGACCCAGTACTTC
CDR3 protein: CASSLAFQGETQYF

V gene: TRBV19
D gene: TRBD1
clone size: .
J gene: TRBJ1-2
CDR3 DNA: TGTGCCAGTAGTCTGACGCAGGGGGTTAACTATGGCTACACCTTC
CDR3 protein: CASSLTQGVNYGYTF

V gene: TRBV6-1
D gene: .
clone size: few
J gene: TRBJ1-1
CDR3 DNA: TGTGCCAGCAGCCAGGGGACGAACACTGAAGCTTTCTTT
CDR3 protein: CASSQGTNTEAFF

V gene: TRBV7-9
D gene: .
clone size: .
J gene: TRBJ2-3
CDR3 DNA: TGTGCCAGCAGCTTCAGGGGTGCGGGGGAGGATACGCAGTATTTT
CDR3 protein: CASSFRGAGEDTQYF

V gene: TRBV29-1
D gene: TRBD2
clone size: .
J gene: TRBJ2-3
CDR3 DNA: TGCAGCGTTGATCGGACTAGCCTACGCACAGATACGCAGTATTTT
CDR3 protein: CSVDRTSLRTDTQYF

V gene: TRBV6-5
D gene: TRBD2
clone size: .
J gene: TRBJ2-1
CDR3 DNA: TGTGCCAGCAGTTCAAGCGGGACGTACAATGAGCAGTTCTTC
CDR3 protein: CASSSSGTYNEQFF

V gene: TRBV7-9
D gene: .
clone size: .
J gene: TRBJ1-2
CDR3 DNA: TGTGCCAGCAGCTTAGCGGGGGCTCCCGGGTATGGCTACACCTTC
CDR3 protein: CASSLAGAPGYGYTF

V gene: TRBV27
D gene: TRBD2
clone size: .
J gene: TRBJ2-7
CDR3 DNA: TGTGCCAGCAGTCCGAAAACGGCTAGCGGGAGCTACGAGCAGTACTTC
CDR3 protein: CASSPKTASGSYEQYF

V gene: TRBV9
D gene: TRBD2
clone size: .
J gene: TRBJ2-3
CDR3 DNA: TGTGCCAGCAGCGTAGTAGCGGGAGGGCCGGGGACAGATACGCAGTATTTT
CDR3 protein: CASSVVAGGPGTDTQYF

V gene: TRBV21-1
D gene: .
clone size: .
J gene: TRBJ2-1
CDR3 DNA: TGTGCCAGCAGCAGTGGGCGGGAGTTAAACAATGAGCAGTTCTTC
CDR3 protein: CASSSGRELNNEQFF